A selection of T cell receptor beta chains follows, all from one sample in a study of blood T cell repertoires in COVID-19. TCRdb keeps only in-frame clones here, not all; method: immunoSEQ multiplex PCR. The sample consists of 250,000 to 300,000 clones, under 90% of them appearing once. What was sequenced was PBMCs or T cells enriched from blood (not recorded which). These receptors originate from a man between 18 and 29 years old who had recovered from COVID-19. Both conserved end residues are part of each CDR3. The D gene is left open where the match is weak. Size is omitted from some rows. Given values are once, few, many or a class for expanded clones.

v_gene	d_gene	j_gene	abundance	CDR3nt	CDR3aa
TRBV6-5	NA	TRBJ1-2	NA	TGTGCCAGCAGTTACTCGTCGACGGGGGGCCGTGGCTACACCTTC	CASSYSSTGGRGYTF
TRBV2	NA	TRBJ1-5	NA	TGTGCCAGCACCTTGTCAGGGAACAGCAATCAGCCCCAGCATTTT	CASTLSGNSNQPQHF
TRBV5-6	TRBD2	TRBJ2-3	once	TGTGCCAGCAGCTTGTCGGGAGGGCCGACAGATACGCAGTATTTT	CASSLSGGPTDTQYF
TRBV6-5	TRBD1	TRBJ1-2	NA	TGTGCCAGCAGTTGGACAGGCCCTAACTATGGCTACACCTTC	CASSWTGPNYGYTF
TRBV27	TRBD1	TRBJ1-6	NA	TGTGCCAGCGCAATTTCCGGGACAGGTTATAATTCACCCCTCCACTTT	CASAISGTGYNSPLHF
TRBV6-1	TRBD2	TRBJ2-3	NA	TGTGCCAGCAGTGAATCCGGACTAGCGGCAGATACGCAGTATTTT	CASSESGLAADTQYF
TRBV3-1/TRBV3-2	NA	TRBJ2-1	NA	TGTGCCAGCAGCCTCAGGGATGAGCAGTTCTTC	CASSLRDEQFF
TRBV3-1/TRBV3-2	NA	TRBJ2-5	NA	TGTGCCAGCAGCCAGCAGGGGATACTAGAAGAGACCCAGTACTTC	CASSQQGILEETQYF
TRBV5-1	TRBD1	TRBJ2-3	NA	TGCGCCAGCAGCGAGGGACAGGGGAGGGATACGCAGTATTTT	CASSEGQGRDTQYF
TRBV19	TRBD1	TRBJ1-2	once	TGTGCCAGTAGTAGAGTGGGACAGCTCTATGGCTACACCTTC	CASSRVGQLYGYTF
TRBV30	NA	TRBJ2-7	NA	TGTGCCTGGAGTGCTCTCGGGAGCTACGAGCAGTACTTC	CAWSALGSYEQYF
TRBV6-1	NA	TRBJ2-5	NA	TGTGCCAGCAGTGAAGGGCCAGGACAAGAGACCCAGTACTTC	CASSEGPGQETQYF
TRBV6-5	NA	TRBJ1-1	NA	TGTGCCAGCACCCCCGGGCGGGGCACTGAAGCTTTCTTT	CASTPGRGTEAFF
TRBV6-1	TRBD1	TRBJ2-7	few	TGTGCCAGCAGTGAAAGTCTTGGGACAGAACTCTACGAGCAGTACTTC	CASSESLGTELYEQYF
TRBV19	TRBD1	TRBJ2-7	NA	TGTGCCAGTAGTATGATGTACGGGACAGGGGATGTAACCTACGAGCAGTACTTC	CASSMMYGTGDVTYEQYF
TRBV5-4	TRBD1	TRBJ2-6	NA	TGTGCCACCGATGGCAGGGGGACTGGGGCCAACGTCCTGACTTTC	CATDGRGTGANVLTF
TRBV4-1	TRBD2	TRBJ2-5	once	TGCGCCAGCAGCCAAGATCAGGAACTAGCGGGAAGGCGCGAGACCCAGTACTTC	CASSQDQELAGRRETQYF
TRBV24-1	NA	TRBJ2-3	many	TGTGCCACCAGTGACTCTCAGACAGATACGCAGTATTTT	CATSDSQTDTQYF
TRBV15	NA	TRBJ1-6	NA	TGTGCCACCAGCTCTTCTATTCGCTCCTATAATTCACCCCTCCACTTT	CATSSSIRSYNSPLHF
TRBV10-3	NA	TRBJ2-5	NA	TGTGCCATCAGTTCTGAGGGGGAGAACCAAGAGACCCAGTACTTC	CAISSEGENQETQYF
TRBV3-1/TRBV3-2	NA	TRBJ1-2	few	TGTGCCAGCAGTGGACACTCCTATGGCTACACCTTC	CASSGHSYGYTF
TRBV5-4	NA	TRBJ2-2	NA	TGTGCCAGCAGCCCGTTTAGTCCGGGAGAGGGGCAAACCGGGGAGCTGTTTTTT	CASSPFSPGEGQTGELFF
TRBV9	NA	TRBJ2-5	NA	TGTGCCAGCAGCGTAGCAGGGGCAGGGGAGACCCAGTACTTC	CASSVAGAGETQYF
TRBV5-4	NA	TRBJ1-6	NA	TGTGCCAGCAGCTTAGGGACATCGGATTCACCCCTCCACTTT	CASSLGTSDSPLHF
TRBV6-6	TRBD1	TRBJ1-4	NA	TGTGCCAGCAGACCTCGGGACAGCTCAACTAATGAAAAACTGTTTTTT	CASRPRDSSTNEKLFF
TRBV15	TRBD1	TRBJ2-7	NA	TGTGCCACCAGCAGAACAGGGGAACGGCCCTACGAGCAGTACTTC	CATSRTGERPYEQYF
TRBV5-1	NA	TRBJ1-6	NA	TGCGCCAGCAGCCGGGACATTGAGAATTCACCCCTCCACTTT	CASSRDIENSPLHF
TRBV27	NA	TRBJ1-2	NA	TGTGCCAGCAGCACCGGGGGGTTTTACGGCTACACCTTC	CASSTGGFYGYTF
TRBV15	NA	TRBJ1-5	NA	TGTGCCACCAGCAGAGTGGGGGCCTATAGCAATCAGCCCCAGCATTTT	CATSRVGAYSNQPQHF
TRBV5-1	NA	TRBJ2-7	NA	TGCGCCAGCAGCTTGCGAGCCGGGGACACCTTTGGAGAGCAGTACTTC	CASSLRAGDTFGEQYF
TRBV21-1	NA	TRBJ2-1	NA	TGTGCCAGCAGCAAAGGTTGGGACAGGATTGGACCGAATTATACCCCCCATTCCAGTGAGCAGTTCTTC	CASSKGWDRIGPNYTPHSSEQFF
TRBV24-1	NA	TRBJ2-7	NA	TGTGCCACCAGTGATAGAGGAAGTGTAGGACAGACCTACGAGCAGTACTTC	CATSDRGSVGQTYEQYF
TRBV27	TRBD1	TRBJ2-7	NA	TGTGCCAGCAGTTTTTGGAGTCCAGGGGGTGGGTACGAGCAGTACTTC	CASSFWSPGGGYEQYF
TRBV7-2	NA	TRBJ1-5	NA	TGTGCCAGCAGCAAACAGGGATATAGCAATCAGCCCCAGCATTTT	CASSKQGYSNQPQHF
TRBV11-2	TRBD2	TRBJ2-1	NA	TGTGCCAGCAGCTTAGATCCTCGTAGCGGGGGGGCCTACAATGAGCAGTTCTTC	CASSLDPRSGGAYNEQFF
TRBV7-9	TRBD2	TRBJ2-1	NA	TGTGCCAGCAGCCCTCCCCGGCGGGGGAACAATGAGCAGTTCTTC	CASSPPRRGNNEQFF
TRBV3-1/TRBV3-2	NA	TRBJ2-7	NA	TGTGCCAGCAGCCACCTGAGCTCCTACGAGCAGTACTTC	CASSHLSSYEQYF
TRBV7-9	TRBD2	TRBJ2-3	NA	TGTGCCAGCAGCCCTACCGGGACTAGCGGGGCAGATACGCAGTATTTT	CASSPTGTSGADTQYF
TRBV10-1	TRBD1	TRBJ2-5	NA	TGCGCCAGCAGTGAGCAGGGACAGGGTCGGAGGGAGACCCAGTACTTC	CASSEQGQGRRETQYF
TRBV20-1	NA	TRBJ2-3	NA	TGCAGTGCTGGCCTCACAGATACGCAGTATTTT	CSAGLTDTQYF
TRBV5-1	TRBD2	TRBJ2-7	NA	TGCGCCAGCAGGCGTACTAGCGGGCGCTACGAGCAGTACTTC	CASRRTSGRYEQYF
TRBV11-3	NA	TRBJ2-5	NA	TGTGCCAGCAGCTTCCCAGGGGCCCAGCAAGAGACCCAGTACTTC	CASSFPGAQQETQYF
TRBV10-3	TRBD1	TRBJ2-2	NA	TGTGCCATCAGTGAGTCGGCAGGGGGCAATTCCGGGGAGCTGTTTTTT	CAISESAGGNSGELFF
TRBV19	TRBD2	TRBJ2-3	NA	TGTGCCAGTAGCGGACTAGCATGGGATACGCAGTATTTT	CASSGLAWDTQYF
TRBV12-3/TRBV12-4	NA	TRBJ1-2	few	TGTGCCAGCAGTTCAGGGGCGAACTATGGCTACACCTTC	CASSSGANYGYTF
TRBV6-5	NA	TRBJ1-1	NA	TGTGCCAGCAGTTCCCCCAGGCCCGGGGGTTCCACTGAAGCTTTCTTT	CASSSPRPGGSTEAFF
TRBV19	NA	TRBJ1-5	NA	TGTGCCAGTAGTATGTGGGACAAAGGCAATCAGCCCCAGCATTTT	CASSMWDKGNQPQHF